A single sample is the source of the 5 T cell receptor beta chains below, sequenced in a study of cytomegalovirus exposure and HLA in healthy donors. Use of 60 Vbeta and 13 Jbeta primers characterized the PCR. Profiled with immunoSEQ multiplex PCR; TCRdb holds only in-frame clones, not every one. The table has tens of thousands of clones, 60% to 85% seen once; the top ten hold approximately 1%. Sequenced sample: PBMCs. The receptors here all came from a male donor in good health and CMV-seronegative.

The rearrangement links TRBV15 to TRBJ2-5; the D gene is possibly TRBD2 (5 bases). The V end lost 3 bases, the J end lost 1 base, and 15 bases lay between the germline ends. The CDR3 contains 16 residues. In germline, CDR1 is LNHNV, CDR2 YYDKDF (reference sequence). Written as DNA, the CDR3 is TGTGCCACCAGCAGGAACTGGGTCCTAGCCCAAGAGACCCAGTACTTC. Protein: CATSRNWVLAQETQYF.

The CDR3: CASSDRDTVSPLHF. Written as DNA, the CDR3 is TGTGCCAGCAGTGACCGGGACACGGTTTCACCCCTCCACTTT. J is TRBJ1-6 and V is TRBV2; D might be TRBD1 (6 bases). V was pared by 3 bases and J by 9 bases, with 12 bases between. This CDR3 is built from 14 residues. Germline values: CDR1 SNHLY, CDR2 FYNNEI.

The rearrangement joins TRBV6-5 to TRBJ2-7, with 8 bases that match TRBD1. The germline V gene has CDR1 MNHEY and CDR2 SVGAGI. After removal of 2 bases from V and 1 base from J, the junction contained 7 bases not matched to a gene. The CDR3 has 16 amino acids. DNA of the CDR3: TGTGCCAGCAGTTACCTTATCACAGGGGGTTCCTACGAGCAGTACTTC. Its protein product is CASSYLITGGSYEQYF.

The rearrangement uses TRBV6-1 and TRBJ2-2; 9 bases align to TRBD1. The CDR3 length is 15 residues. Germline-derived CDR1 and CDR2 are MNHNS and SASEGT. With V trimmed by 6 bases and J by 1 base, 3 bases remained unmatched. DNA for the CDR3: TGTGCCAGCAGCCTGGGACAGGGGAACACCGGGGAGCTGTTTTTT. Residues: CASSLGQGNTGELFF.

The CDR3 region has the DNA TGTGCCATCAGCCCTTCAGGGGTGGTCGGTTCACCCCTCCACTTT. Translation gives CAISPSGVVGSPLHF. The rearrangement joins TRBV10-3 to TRBJ1-6; D may be TRBD1 (6 bases). CDR1 and CDR2 (germline): ENHRY, SYGVKD. Deletions cut 6 bases from V and 9 bases from J, with 18 bases between. The CDR3 is 15 amino acids.